The 12 T cell receptor beta chains below all came from one sample that was sequenced in a study of cytomegalovirus exposure and HLA in healthy donors. Primers included in the PCR were 60 Vbeta and 13 Jbeta primers. Only in-frame clones appear in the TCRdb table, and some are missing; sequencing was by immunoSEQ multiplex PCR. The sample comprises hundreds of thousands of clones, around 83% of which are singletons, and 0.2% to 0.25% rests with the top ten. Material: PBMCs. These receptors came from a girl aged 2-10 years in good health and CMV-seronegative.

The V and J genes are TRBV7-2 and TRBJ2-7, with TRBD2 matching 12 bases. Unmatched junction bases numbered 4, after V lost 2 bases and J lost 2 bases. The CDR3 length is 16 residues. Germline CDR1 SGHTA, CDR2 FQGNSA. The CDR3 reads CASSLPGLAGTYEQYF. In DNA form, the CDR3 reads TGTGCCAGCAGCTTACCCGGACTAGCGGGAACCTACGAGCAGTACTTC.

The V and J genes are TRBV2 and TRBJ1-1; no firm D call. V lost 3 bases, J lost 2 bases, and 10 bases lay in between. The germline V gene encodes CDR1 SNHLY and CDR2 FYNNEI. This CDR3 has 14 residues. CDR3 sequence reads: CASSESGSNTEAFF. CDR3 bases: TGTGCCAGCAGTGAGTCAGGATCTAACACTGAAGCTTTCTTT.

This CDR3 is CASSLNFNEQFF. The CDR3 DNA follows: TGTGCCAGCAGTTTAAACTTCAATGAGCAGTTCTTC. V usage is TRBV27 and J usage is TRBJ2-1; no clear D gene. Deletions cut 2 bases from V and 6 bases from J, with 5 bases between. CDR3 length equals 12 residues. Germline V gene lookup returns CDR1 MNHEY and CDR2 SMNVEV (reference sequence).

The rearrangement links TRBV6-1 to TRBJ2-7; 11 nucleotides agree with TRBD2. CDR3 length equals 15 residues. Germline assignment: CDR1 MNHNS and CDR2 SASEGT. V dropped 9 bases and J dropped 3; count of bases not matched to a gene: 10. The CDR3, as DNA: TGTGCCAGTCTCCTATCTAGCGGGGGGATCTACGAGCAGTACTTC. Its protein product is CASLLSSGGIYEQYF.

This clone was observed a handful of times. J is TRBJ1-2 and V is TRBV7-9; no firm D call. CDR3 length equals 12 residues. Per the germline V gene, CDR1 is SEHNR and CDR2 is FQNEAQ (reference sequence). V lost 5 bases and J lost 1, with 5 bases in between. The CDR3 here is CASSGGNYGYTF. For the CDR3, the DNA is TGTGCCAGCAGCGGCGGTAACTATGGCTACACCTTC.

This chain links TRBV7-9 with TRBJ2-1; D possibly corresponds to TRBD1 (6 bases). Germline loops: CDR1 SEHNR, CDR2 FQNEAQ (reference sequence). V was clipped by 7 bases and J by 0 bases, with 16 bases between them. This CDR3 is 16 amino acids long. This CDR3 is CASNAGQGTSYNEQFF. The CDR3 DNA reads TGTGCCAGCAACGCAGGGCAGGGGACCTCCTACAATGAGCAGTTCTTC.

The genes are TRBV21-1 and TRBJ1-2; the table's D call TRBD1 went unverified against the DNA. TRBV21-1 is recorded as a pseudogene. The CDR3 is made up of 13 amino acids. The CDR3 DNA sequence: TGTGCCAGCAGCCCCCGGACAGGTGATGGCTACACCTTC. It codes for CASSPRTGDGYTF.

The V call is TRBV6-1, the J call TRBJ2-7; 12 bases line up with TRBD2. Germline trimming cut 10 bases from V and 4 bases from J; bases unmatched to any gene: 11. This CDR3 is built from 15 residues. The V gene's germline CDR1 is MNHNS and CDR2 SASEGT. As DNA, the CDR3 is TGTGCCACCCGGACTAGCGGGAAAGCGGGATACGAGCAGTACTTC. It encodes CATRTSGKAGYEQYF.

The chain carries TRBV15 and TRBJ2-3; D gene unclear. Trimming removed 0 bases from V and 0 bases from J, with 16 bases in between. The CDR3 is made up of 18 amino acids. CDR1 is LNHNV and CDR2 is YYDKDF in the germline V gene (reference sequence). As DNA, the CDR3 is TGTGCCACCAGCAGAGAGGTCGGGTTAGCAGCCAGCACAGATACGCAGTATTTT. It is translated as CATSREVGLAASTDTQYF.

The chain carries TRBV7-9 and TRBJ1-4; D is uncertain. Germline CDR1 reads SEHNR; CDR2 reads FQNEAQ (reference sequence). The CDR3 length is 12 residues. The V gene lost 1 base and the J gene lost 9 bases, with 6 bases spanning the gap. The CDR3 region is CASSLGQKKLFF. The CDR3 DNA reads as TGTGCCAGCAGCTTAGGTCAAAAAAAACTGTTTTTT.

The chain recombines TRBV5-4 with TRBJ1-4, with TRBD1 matching over 10 bases. CDR1 and CDR2 (germline): SGHNT, YYREEE (reference sequence). Trimming cost V 4 bases and J 8 bases; bases outside gene matches: 5. The CDR3 totals 14 residues. The CDR3 region is CASSAGQGYEKLFF. The CDR3 DNA reads as TGTGCCAGCAGCGCGGGACAGGGGTACGAAAAACTGTTTTTT.

This clone has a handful of counts. The chain has TRBV4-1 and TRBJ2-3; no clear D. V was pared by 0 bases and J by 2 bases, with 3 bases between. The CDR3 runs to 13 residues. Germline CDR1 and CDR2: MGHRA and YSYEKL. The CDR3 spells CASSQDFTDTQYF. As DNA, the CDR3 is TGCGCCAGCAGCCAAGACTTCACAGATACGCAGTATTTT.